This TCR beta chain came from a study of T cell responses to AZD1222 COVID-19 vaccine. The overall study: Pooling was applied to second doses at about 4 or about 12 weeks.

TCRdb keeps only in-frame clones here, not all; method: immunoSEQ multiplex PCR. This sample yields 150,000 or so clones, of which roughly 92% are seen a single time; around 2.3% belongs to the top ten. The CDR3 consists of 15 residues. The ends were cut back, 0 bases at V and 4 bases at J, with 13 bases in the middle. Germline values: CDR1 SGHRS, CDR2 YFSETQ. J is TRBJ2-5 and V is TRBV5-1, with D tentatively TRBD1 or TRBD2 (5 bases each). The material sequenced was peripheral blood, taken on day 0 of AZD1222 vaccination. The clonotype comes from an adult in good health. The CDR3 DNA follows: TGCGCCAGCAGCTTGGATGCAGGGACCGGAGAGACCCAGTACTTC. Translating it yields CASSLDAGTGETQYF.